This T cell receptor beta chain was identified in a study of T cells in Graves' hyperthyroidism and ophthalmopathy. Study-level points and caveats: Within blood appeared most thyroid clonotypes that had expanded above 0.001.

The TCR beta CDR3 regions underwent amplification using RNA transcripts as the source. Researchers ran a first-round RT-PCR on the TCR CDR3 using the HTBI primer set. TCRdb itself ran the multiplex PCR reads through MiXCR, one entry per CDR3 protein. The data contain about 420,000 distinct CDR3 sequences, roughly 13% of them singletons. CDR3 length equals 15 residues. CDR1 and CDR2 (germline): LNHDA, SQIVND (reference sequence). V shed 3 bases and J 3 bases; nucleotides not matched to a gene: 4. This clonotype occurred a few times. Its antigen is undetermined. Hyperthyroidism, newly diagnosed and lasting under 2 months, affected patients aged 18 to 65. Uncontrolled infection, other autoimmune disease, pregnancy and lactation each barred patients from inclusion. The source of the PBMCs was more than 9.5 ml of fresh peripheral blood.

Specimen: blood. The chain carries TRBV19 and TRBJ2-7; 11 bases fit TRBD1. This TCR was sampled from a woman in her late teens or twenties with Graves' hyperthyroidism. DNA for the CDR3: TGTGCCAGTAGTATTCGGGACAGGGGGGACTACGAGCAGTACTTC. It is translated as CASSIRDRGDYEQYF.